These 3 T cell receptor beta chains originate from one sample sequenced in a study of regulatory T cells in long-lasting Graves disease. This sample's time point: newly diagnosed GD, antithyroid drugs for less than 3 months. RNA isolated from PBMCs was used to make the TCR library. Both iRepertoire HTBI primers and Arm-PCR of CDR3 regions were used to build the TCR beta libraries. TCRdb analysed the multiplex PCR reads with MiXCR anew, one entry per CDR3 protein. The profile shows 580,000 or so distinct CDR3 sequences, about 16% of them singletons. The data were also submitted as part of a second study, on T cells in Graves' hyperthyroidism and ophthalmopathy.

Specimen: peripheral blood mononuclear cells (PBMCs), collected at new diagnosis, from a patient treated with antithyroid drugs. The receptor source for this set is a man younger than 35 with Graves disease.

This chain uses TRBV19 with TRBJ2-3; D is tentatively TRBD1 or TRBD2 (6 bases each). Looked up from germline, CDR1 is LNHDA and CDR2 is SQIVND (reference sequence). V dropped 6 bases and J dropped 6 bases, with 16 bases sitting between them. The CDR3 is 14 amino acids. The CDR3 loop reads CASSLGGAGDTQYF. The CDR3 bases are TGTGCCAGTAGCTTGGGGGGCGCAGGGGATACGCAGTATTTT.

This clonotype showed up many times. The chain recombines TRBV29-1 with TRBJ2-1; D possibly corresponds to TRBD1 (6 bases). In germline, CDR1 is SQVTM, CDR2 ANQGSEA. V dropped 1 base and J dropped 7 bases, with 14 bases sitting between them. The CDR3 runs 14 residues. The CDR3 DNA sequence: TGCAGCGTTGAAGGGCCAACAGGGTATAATGAGCAGTTCTTC. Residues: CSVEGPTGYNEQFF.

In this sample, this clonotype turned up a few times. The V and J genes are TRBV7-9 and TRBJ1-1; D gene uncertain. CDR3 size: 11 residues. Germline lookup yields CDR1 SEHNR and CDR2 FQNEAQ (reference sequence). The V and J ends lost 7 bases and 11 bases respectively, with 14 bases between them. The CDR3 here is CASKPRQGAFF. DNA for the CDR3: TGTGCCAGCAAACCAAGGCAAGGGGCTTTCTTT.